The 22 T cell receptor beta chains in this list originate from one sample, sequenced in a study of cytomegalovirus exposure and HLA in healthy donors. This PCR relied on a set of 60 Vbeta primers and 13 Jbeta primers. Clones were sequenced by immunoSEQ multiplex PCR, and TCRdb holds only the in-frame ones, with some missing. The sample records 130,000 to 150,000 clones, about 80% being singletons. The sample consisted of PBMCs. These receptors came from a man in his forties or fifties in good health and CMV-seronegative.

V gene TRBV5-6 combines with J gene TRBJ2-3; D uncertain. This CDR3 is built from 14 residues. Germline CDR1 and CDR2: SGHDT and YYEEEE. The V end was cut by 1 base, the J end by 1 base, with 7 bases between. CDR3 amino acids: CASSLFQGTDTQYF. For the CDR3, the DNA is TGTGCCAGCAGCTTGTTCCAGGGCACAGATACGCAGTATTTT.

J is TRBJ2-3 and V is TRBV9; 7 bases map to TRBD2. The CDR3 sequence is 14 residues long. Germline V gene data show CDR1 as SGDLS and CDR2 as YYNGEE. The J segment lost 0 bases and the V segment lost 4 bases, leaving 2 bases of the junction unmatched. The CDR3 bases are TGTGCCAGCAGCCTTAGCGGGAGCACAGATACGCAGTATTTT. Protein sequence: CASSLSGSTDTQYF.

The rearrangement links TRBV6-5 to TRBJ1-2, with D tentatively TRBD1 (5 bases). V was pared by 6 bases and J by 6 bases, with 11 bases between. There are 12 residues in the CDR3. From germline, CDR1 is MNHEY and CDR2 SVGAGI. CDR3 residues: CASRNRGDGYTF. Here the CDR3 DNA reads TGTGCCAGCAGGAACCGGGGGGATGGCTACACCTTC.

This clone was counted only a few times. The chain couples TRBV6-5 to TRBJ2-7; 8 bases match TRBD2. The CDR3 totals 13 residues. V lost 7 bases, J lost 0 bases, and 2 bases stayed unmatched. CDR1 and CDR2 from the germline V gene are MNHEY and SVGAGI. For the CDR3, the DNA is TGTGCCAGCACACGGGGGGGCTCCTACGAGCAGTACTTC. This codes for CASTRGGSYEQYF.

The J gene is TRBJ1-5, the V gene TRBV19; 8 nucleotides line up with TRBD1. J gave up 1 base and V 5 bases, and 4 bases lay outside the gene matches. This CDR3 comprises 15 residues. From germline, CDR1 is LNHDA and CDR2 SQIVND (reference sequence). As DNA, the CDR3 is TGTGCCAGTAGTTCTGACAGGGGAAGCAATCAGCCCCAGCATTTT. Translated, it gives CASSSDRGSNQPQHF.

This clone was seen once. The chain has TRBV9 and TRBJ2-5; a weak D match, TRBD2 (6 bases). The ends were cut back, 0 bases at V and 4 bases at J, with 22 bases in the middle. Germline V gene data show CDR1 as SGDLS and CDR2 as YYNGEE. This CDR3 contains 18 residues. The CDR3 sequence: CASSVGNLAGGPGETQYF. In nucleotides, the CDR3 is TGTGCCAGCAGCGTAGGGAACCTCGCCGGGGGTCCAGGAGAGACCCAGTACTTC.

Here the CDR3 DNA reads TGTGCCAGCAGCGTAGAACAGGGGTGGGAAGAAAAACTGTTTTTT. It is translated as CASSVEQGWEEKLFF. The J gene is TRBJ1-4, the V gene TRBV9; 7 positions match TRBD1. CDR1 SGDLS and CDR2 YYNGEE come from the germline V gene. V was pared by 0 bases and J by 8 bases, with 7 bases of the junction left unmatched. This CDR3 contains 15 residues.

This chain joins TRBV6-1 and TRBJ2-3; D unresolved. The CDR3 is 13 residues long. Per germline, CDR1 MNHNS and CDR2 SASEGT. V was shortened by 7 bases and J by 2 bases, with 10 bases between the two germline ends. The CDR3 spells CASIVRVTDTQYF. For the CDR3, the DNA is TGTGCCAGCATCGTCCGAGTCACAGATACGCAGTATTTT.

This sequence joins TRBV15 and TRBJ2-7; 15 nucleotides line up with TRBD2. Trimming took 1 base from V and 4 from J; bases not matched to a gene: 8. Germline V gene data show CDR1 as LNHNV and CDR2 as YYDKDF (reference sequence). CDR3 length: 18 residues. DNA of the CDR3: TGTGCCACCAGCAGAGTGGGGACTAGCGGGGGGTCGATTTACGAGCAGTACTTC. It specifies CATSRVGTSGGSIYEQYF.

The CDR3 DNA sequence: TGTGCCTGGAGTCCGAGCGGGGTTGATACGCAGTATTTT. It yields the protein CAWSPSGVDTQYF. The J gene is TRBJ2-3, the V gene TRBV30, with TRBD2 matching 7 bases. The CDR3 covers 13 residues. The germline gives CDR1 GTSNPN, CDR2 SVGIG (reference sequence). J gave up 6 bases and V 2 bases, and 5 bases lay outside the gene matches.

This chain uses TRBV9 with TRBJ2-5; 13 positions match TRBD2. V lost 4 bases and J lost 5; bases outside the gene matches: 8. The CDR3 is made up of 16 amino acids. The germline V gene encodes CDR1 SGDLS and CDR2 YYNGEE. CDR3 residues: CASSPGTSGVVETQYF. CDR3 nucleotides: TGTGCCAGCAGCCCAGGGACTAGCGGGGTCGTGGAGACCCAGTACTTC.

V usage is TRBV28 and J usage is TRBJ2-7; D is possibly TRBD1 (6 bases). Germline loops: CDR1 MDHEN, CDR2 SYDVKM. The CDR3 spans 15 residues. Trimming took 6 bases from V and 3 from J, leaving 18 bases between them. The CDR3 protein is CASRPPDRQYYEQYF. CDR3 sequence (DNA): TGTGCCAGCAGACCCCCTGACAGGCAATACTACGAGCAGTACTTC.

The V call is TRBV6-1, the J call TRBJ2-1; D unclear. Germline V CDR1 and CDR2: MNHNS, SASEGT. V was clipped by 1 base and J by 4 bases, with 2 bases between them. This CDR3 contains 12 residues. CDR3 DNA: TGTGCCAGCAGTGAAGTATACAATGAGCAGTTCTTC. Protein sequence: CASSEVYNEQFF.

The chain has TRBV6-5 and TRBJ1-1, with no clear D. CDR1 is MNHEY and CDR2 is SVGAGI in the germline V gene. There are 13 residues in the CDR3. Trimming took 4 bases from V and 1 from J, leaving 7 bases between them. CDR3: CASSFGSNTEAFF. In nucleotides, the CDR3 is TGTGCCAGCAGTTTCGGTTCGAACACTGAAGCTTTCTTT.

In this sample, this clone turned up once. This chain joins TRBV4-2 and TRBJ1-5, with TRBD1 as a possible D gene (5 bases). The ends were cut back, 0 bases at V and 4 bases at J, with 10 bases in the middle. The CDR3 consists of 15 residues. Germline CDR1 and CDR2: LGHNA and YNFKEQ. The CDR3 region has the DNA TGTGCCAGCAGCCAAGACCAGGGCGTGAATCAGCCCCAGCATTTT. Residues: CASSQDQGVNQPQHF.

For the CDR3, the DNA is TGTGCCAGCAGTCCTGACAGGGCAAATCAGCCCCAGCATTTT. Residues: CASSPDRANQPQHF. This sequence joins TRBV28 and TRBJ1-5; 7 bases align to TRBD1. The CDR3 is 14 amino acids. With 5 bases clipped from V and 4 bases from J, the junction kept 5 bases outside the gene matches. Germline CDR1 reads MDHEN; CDR2 reads SYDVKM.

The chain links TRBV5-1 to TRBJ1-4, with D maybe TRBD1 (6 bases). V lost 0 bases and J lost 2, with 8 bases in between. The CDR3 loop spans 15 amino acids. The germline V gene has CDR1 SGHRS and CDR2 YFSETQ. The CDR3 DNA is TGCGCCAGCAGCTTGGTGGGGGCGACTAATGAAAAACTGTTTTTT. This sequence encodes CASSLVGATNEKLFF.

This chain uses TRBV28 with TRBJ2-7; 9 bases are shared with TRBD1. Germline CDR1 is MDHEN and CDR2 is SYDVKM. This CDR3 region has 15 residues. Trimming took 5 bases from V and 4 from J; bases not matched to a gene: 9. For the CDR3, the DNA is TGTGCCAGCAGTCACCCGGGACAGGGTGGGTACGAGCAGTACTTC. Translation: CASSHPGQGGYEQYF.

V and J are TRBV2 and TRBJ2-5; a weak D match, TRBD1 (6 bases). The DNA end lines up better with TRBJ2-7; the J call may be wrong. This CDR3 spans 14 amino acids. Germline CDR1 is SNHLY and CDR2 is FYNNEI. The CDR3, as DNA: TGTGCCAGCTTTACAGGGTTGGTCGACTACGAGCAGTACTTC. As protein: CASFTGLVDYEQYF.

In its sample, this clone was seen a few times. The chain uses TRBV6-5 and TRBJ1-1; 7 bases align to TRBD1. Trimming removed 7 bases from V and 3 bases from J; junction bases left unmatched: 11. CDR1 is MNHEY, CDR2 SVGAGI, per germline. The length of the CDR3 is 15 residues. The CDR3 region has the DNA TGTGCCAGCACCATCGGGACAACAGGGGACACTGAAGCTTTCTTT. Protein sequence: CASTIGTTGDTEAFF.

In this sample, this clone turned up once. This chain links TRBV6-6 with TRBJ2-3; maybe TRBD1 (6 bases). V lost 0 bases to trimming and J lost 1 base, with 8 bases between them. Germline loops: CDR1 MNHNY, CDR2 SVGAGI (reference sequence). This CDR3 region has 15 residues. Here the CDR3 reads CASSYSAGGTDTQYF. CDR3 coding DNA: TGTGCCAGCAGTTACTCTGCAGGGGGCACAGATACGCAGTATTTT.

This chain joins TRBV9 and TRBJ1-3, with no clear D. Between the trimmed V and J ends, which lost 0 bases and 4 bases, there was a span of 5 bases. CDR1 is SGDLS, CDR2 YYNGEE, per germline. The CDR3 totals 13 residues. The DNA of the CDR3 is TGTGCCAGCAGCGTAGGAAGCGGAAACACCATATATTTT. It encodes CASSVGSGNTIYF.